The 20 T cell receptor beta chains reported below all come from one sample, sequenced in a study of shared clonotypes between healthy human individuals. Here immunoSEQ multiplex PCR was the method, and the copy in TCRdb shows in-frame clones only, minus some. The data hold more than 1.2 million clones, with roughly 98.5% observed a single time. Sequencing was performed on naive CD4+ T cells sorted from blood. Noted subset: CD45RA+ positively selected. These receptors came from a man aged 25 to 45 in good health.

The rearrangement uses TRBV6-5 and TRBJ1-2, with 10 bases identical to TRBD1. V lost 7 bases to trimming and J lost 7 bases; unmatched junction nucleotides: 3. The CDR3 has 12 amino acids. Per the germline V gene, CDR1 is MNHEY and CDR2 is SVGAGI. The DNA for the CDR3 is TGTGCCAGCACCGGGGACAGGGGTGGCTACACCTTC. This encodes CASTGDRGGYTF.

V is TRBV6-5 and J is TRBJ2-3; 8 bases align to TRBD2. Germline loops: CDR1 MNHEY, CDR2 SVGAGI. V gave up 8 bases and J gave up 0 bases; unmatched junction bases: 7. This CDR3 has 15 residues. Here the CDR3 reads CASSSGGRSTDTQYF. CDR3 nucleotides: TGTGCCAGCTCCAGCGGGGGTCGTAGCACAGATACGCAGTATTTT.

This rearrangement joins TRBV4-3 to TRBJ2-1, with 7 bases aligning to TRBD2. The CDR3 covers 16 residues. Germline CDR1 LGHNA, CDR2 YSLEER. V lost 3 bases and J lost 0; bases outside the gene matches: 5. The CDR3 reads CASSQERDLSYNEQFF. CDR3 nucleotide sequence: TGCGCCAGCAGCCAGGAGCGGGACCTCTCCTACAATGAGCAGTTCTTC.

The chain employs TRBV7-9 and TRBJ1-5; a possible D gene is TRBD1 (5 bases). CDR1 and CDR2 (germline): SEHNR, FQNEAQ (reference sequence). The length of the CDR3 is 14 residues. The V end was cut by 6 bases, the J end by 1 base, with 10 bases between. This chain's CDR3 is CASRAAGSNQPQHF. Here the CDR3 DNA reads TGTGCCAGCAGAGCGGCAGGGAGCAATCAGCCCCAGCATTTT.

The genes are TRBV5-1 and TRBJ1-4; D not certain. Germline values: CDR1 SGHRS, CDR2 YFSETQ. V dropped 0 bases and J dropped 8 bases, with 17 bases sitting between them. The length of the CDR3 is 16 residues. The CDR3 is CASSLALMGGEEKLFF. The CDR3 coding sequence is TGCGCCAGCAGCTTGGCTTTGATGGGCGGAGAAGAAAAACTGTTTTTT.

Comments on this clone: Additional DNA sequences in this sample encode the identical CDR3. The J gene is TRBJ2-2, the V gene TRBV7-9; D is uncertain. The CDR3 spans 11 residues. The germline CDR1 and CDR2 sequences are SEHNR and FQNEAQ (reference sequence). The V gene lost 6 bases and the J gene lost 4 bases, with 3 bases spanning the gap. The CDR3 DNA follows: TGTGCCAGCAGTCCCACCGGGGAGCTGTTTTTT. Its protein product is CASSPTGELFF.

The chain carries TRBV5-1 and TRBJ2-2; D might be TRBD1 (5 bases). Germline V gives CDR1 SGHRS, CDR2 YFSETQ. The CDR3 contains 14 residues. Trimming shortened V by 4 bases and J by 3 bases, and 10 bases separated the two germline ends. The CDR3 DNA reads TGCGCCAGCAGCGCAGGGCAGGACACCGGGGAGCTGTTTTTT. This gives the protein CASSAGQDTGELFF.

The chain links TRBV27 to TRBJ1-5; D is undetermined. The V end lost 0 bases, the J end lost 6 bases, and 9 bases lay between the germline ends. CDR3 size: 14 residues. Per germline, CDR1 MNHEY and CDR2 SMNVEV (reference sequence). CDR3 residues: CASSLSWESQPQHF. In DNA form, the CDR3 reads TGTGCCAGCAGTTTATCCTGGGAAAGTCAGCCCCAGCATTTT.

The CDR3 region is CASSFLRDTGELFF. The CDR3, as DNA: TGTGCCAGCAGCTTTCTCAGGGACACCGGGGAGCTGTTTTTT. This sequence joins TRBV7-2 and TRBJ2-2, with D tentatively TRBD1 (5 bases). There are 14 residues in the CDR3. The V end lost 3 bases, the J end lost 3 bases, and 8 bases lay between the germline ends. The germline CDR1 and CDR2 sequences are SGHTA and FQGNSA. Combining the CDR3 with reference TRBV7-2 and TRBJ2-2 gives the whole variable domain GAGVSQSPSNKVTEKGKDVELRCDPISGHTALYWYRQSLGQGLEFLIYFQGNSAPDKSGLPSDRFSAERTGGSVSTLTIQRTQQEDSAVYLCASSFLRDTGELFFGEGSRLTVL.

The V gene is TRBV7-9, the J gene TRBJ2-2; D gene uncertain. The CDR3 spans 13 residues. V lost 7 bases and J lost 5, with 11 bases in between. From germline, CDR1 is SEHNR and CDR2 FQNEAQ (reference sequence). CDR3 in amino acids: CASIPAVTGELFF. DNA for the CDR3: TGTGCCAGCATCCCCGCCGTTACCGGGGAGCTGTTTTTT.

This clone was recorded once. This rearrangement joins TRBV4-1 to TRBJ1-2, with 11 bases lining up with TRBD1. The CDR3 runs 13 residues. J gave up 8 bases and V 3 bases, and 2 bases lay outside the gene matches. Looked up from germline, CDR1 is MGHRA and CDR2 is YSYEKL. CDR3 sequence reads: CASSQDRGRGYTF. CDR3 sequence (DNA): TGCGCCAGCAGCCAGGACAGGGGGCGCGGCTACACCTTC.

The J gene is TRBJ2-1, the V gene TRBV10-1; D perhaps matches TRBD1 (5 bases). Germline V gene lookup returns CDR1 WNHNN and CDR2 SYGVQD (reference sequence). The germline V and J ends were trimmed by 6 bases and 2 bases, with 11 bases remaining between them. The CDR3 extends over 14 amino acids. CDR3 in amino acids: CASSAGFTYNEQFF. CDR3 bases: TGCGCCAGCAGCGCAGGGTTCACCTACAATGAGCAGTTCTTC.

The chain couples TRBV29-1 to TRBJ1-1, with unresolved D. CDR3 length equals 13 residues. The V end lost 7 bases, the J end lost 3 bases, and 15 bases lay between the germline ends. The germline V gene encodes CDR1 SQVTM and CDR2 ANQGSEA. The CDR3: CSALFLPDTEAFF. CDR3 coding DNA: TGCAGCGCCCTATTTCTTCCGGACACTGAAGCTTTCTTT.

V gene TRBV18 combines with J gene TRBJ2-1; 7 bases match TRBD1. Losses at the gene ends were 3 bases for V and 8 bases for J; bases not matched to a gene: 13. CDR3 length equals 16 residues. In germline, CDR1 is KGHSH, CDR2 LQKENI. DNA for the CDR3: TGTGCCAGCTCACCCTCGTGGACAGGACATGGGGATGAGCAGTTCTTC. Its translation: CASSPSWTGHGDEQFF.

As DNA, the CDR3 is TGTGCCAGCAGCTCCGCCGAACAGGGATTCTACAATGAGCAGTTCTTC. This translates into CASSSAEQGFYNEQFF. The V call is TRBV7-8, the J call TRBJ2-1; TRBD1 is a possible D gene (6 bases). The CDR3 spans 16 residues. V shed 4 bases and J shed 3 bases, with 16 bases lying between them. Germline V CDR1 and CDR2: SGHVS, FQNEAQ.

CDR3 protein: CASPINGAAGELFF. The CDR3 DNA follows: TGTGCCAGTCCTATTAACGGGGCGGCCGGGGAGCTGTTTTTT. The chain uses TRBV6-4 and TRBJ2-2; D is possibly TRBD1 or TRBD2 (5 bases each). Trimming removed 9 bases from V and 6 bases from J, with 17 bases in between. CDR1 is MRHNA and CDR2 is SNTAGT in the germline V gene. The CDR3 has 14 amino acids.

To note about this clone: This specimen includes other DNA sequences encoding the same CDR3. CDR3 sequence reads: CASSLLGSEQYF. The DNA for the CDR3 is TGTGCCAGCAGTTTATTGGGCTCCGAGCAGTACTTC. The chain carries TRBV28 and TRBJ2-7; unclear D gene. Trimming stripped 1 base from V and 6 bases from J, with 7 bases between. Germline V gene lookup returns CDR1 MDHEN and CDR2 SYDVKM. The CDR3 loop spans 12 amino acids.

The V call is TRBV10-3, the J call TRBJ2-3, with 7 positions matching TRBD1. The CDR3 is 19 amino acids. Trimming took 0 bases from V and 2 from J; bases not matched to a gene: 14. CDR1 ENHRY and CDR2 SYGVKD come from the germline V gene. CDR3 DNA sequence: TGTGCCATCAGTGAGTCCCTTGAAAGACAGGGTGATATCACAGATACGCAGTATTTT. Amino acid sequence: CAISESLERQGDITDTQYF.

The chain combines TRBV4-2 with TRBJ2-1; TRBD1 matches 9 bases. The CDR3 has 17 residues. Trimming removed 1 base from V and 1 base from J; junction bases left unmatched: 5. The germline CDR1 and CDR2 sequences are LGHNA and YNFKEQ. CDR3 sequence: CASSQVPGTGSYNEQFF. CDR3 coding DNA: TGTGCCAGCAGCCAAGTCCCCGGGACAGGGTCCTACAATGAGCAGTTCTTC.

Turning to this clone: The sample holds other DNA sequences that translate to the same CDR3. This sequence joins TRBV7-2 and TRBJ1-3; D is uncertain. CDR3 length: 15 residues. V was shortened by 1 base and J by 0 bases, with 7 bases between the two germline ends. Germline values: CDR1 SGHTA, CDR2 FQGNSA. CDR3 sequence: CASSLVRGSGNTIYF. The DNA of the CDR3 is TGTGCCAGCAGCTTAGTGAGAGGCTCTGGAAACACCATATATTTT. The whole variable domain, filled in from reference TRBV7-2 and TRBJ1-3, reads GAGVSQSPSNKVTEKGKDVELRCDPISGHTALYWYRQSLGQGLEFLIYFQGNSAPDKSGLPSDRFSAERTGGSVSTLTIQRTQQEDSAVYLCASSLVRGSGNTIYFGEGSWLTVV.